This T cell receptor beta chain was observed in a study of control samples from healthy donors and cancer patients. Germline trimming cut 6 bases from V and 1 base from J; bases unmatched to any gene: 12. In germline, CDR1 is SGHNT, CDR2 YYREEE (reference sequence). There are 16 residues in the CDR3. Profiling relied on immunoSEQ multiplex PCR, and the TCRdb table lists in-frame clones only, not all of them. This table holds under 80,000 clones, about 94% found once. This TCR derives from a woman in her 30s in good health. Sequenced sample: blood. The chain uses TRBV5-4 and TRBJ1-1; 7 bases line up with TRBD1. CDR3 sequence (DNA): TGTGCCAGCACCGAAAAGGGGGCGCTTTGGAACACTGAAGCTTTCTTT. This translates into CASTEKGALWNTEAFF.